The 5 T cell receptor beta chains listed next were all sequenced from one sample in a study of blood T cell repertoires in COVID-19. Sequencing was performed with immunoSEQ multiplex PCR; in TCRdb, only in-frame clones are kept and a portion is missing. The sample yields approximately 220,000 clones, almost 90% seen once. Sequences were obtained from PBMCs or T cells enriched from blood (not recorded which). The receptors were gathered from a man aged 25-45 years who had been exposed to COVID-19.

This rearrangement joins TRBV9 to TRBJ1-1, with TRBD1 matching over 9 bases. Germline V gene sequence: CDR1 SGDLS, CDR2 YYNGEE. This CDR3 has 12 residues. Trimming cost V 3 bases and J 12 bases; bases outside gene matches: 6. CDR3 sequence (DNA): TGTGCCAGCAGCGCCACAGGGGGCTGGCCTTTCTTT. Protein sequence: CASSATGGWPFF.

The chain has TRBV5-1 and TRBJ1-6; 7 positions agree with TRBD1. The CDR3 is made up of 14 amino acids. The V segment lost 6 bases and the J segment 7 bases; nucleotides outside the gene matches: 7. Germline V gene data show CDR1 as SGHRS and CDR2 as YFSETQ. The CDR3 DNA is TGCGCCAGCAACGCAGGGGGGATGAATTCACCCCTCCACTTT. Translating it yields CASNAGGMNSPLHF. Combining the CDR3 with reference TRBV5-1 and TRBJ1-6 gives the whole variable domain KAGVTQTPRYLIKTRGQQVTLSCSPISGHRSVSWYQQTPGQGLQFLFEYFSETQRNKGNFPGRFSGRQFSNSRSEMNVSTLELGDSALYLCASNAGGMNSPLHFGNGTRLTVT.

The chain employs TRBV7-2 and TRBJ1-1, with 7 nucleotides matching TRBD1. V lost 5 bases and J lost 4; bases outside the gene matches: 7. Germline loops: CDR1 SGHTA, CDR2 FQGNSA. The CDR3 sequence is 14 residues long. The CDR3 loop reads CASSTRTGGTEAFF. The CDR3 DNA reads TGTGCCAGCAGCACAAGGACAGGAGGCACTGAAGCTTTCTTT.

The rearrangement joins TRBV6-5 to TRBJ2-7; 9 nucleotides match TRBD1. This CDR3 comprises 14 residues. J was trimmed by 4 bases and V by 6 bases; bases with no gene match: 7. The germline gives CDR1 MNHEY, CDR2 SVGAGI. The CDR3 region is CASRPGQGHYEQYF. CDR3 DNA: TGTGCCAGCAGGCCGGGACAGGGACATTACGAGCAGTACTTC.

This clone appeared a single time. The chain employs TRBV5-1 and TRBJ1-2; D remains ambiguous. V lost 7 bases to trimming and J lost 0 bases, with 10 bases between them. The germline V gene encodes CDR1 SGHRS and CDR2 YFSETQ. The CDR3 sequence is 13 residues long. The CDR3 region is CASGERANYGYTF. The CDR3 coding sequence is TGCGCCAGCGGGGAGAGGGCTAACTATGGCTACACCTTC. Together with reference TRBV5-1 and TRBJ1-2, the CDR3 gives the full variable domain: KAGVTQTPRYLIKTRGQQVTLSCSPISGHRSVSWYQQTPGQGLQFLFEYFSETQRNKGNFPGRFSGRQFSNSRSEMNVSTLELGDSALYLCASGERANYGYTFGSGTRLTVV.